The T cell receptor (beta chain) under discussion was sequenced for a study of blood T cell repertoires in COVID-19. Study background: COVID-19 samples from acute and convalescent phases originated in the United States, Italy and Spain.

Those enrolled, adults aged roughly 18 to 89 years, came from around 24 US areas. Each exposed participant met a COVID-19 case in the 2 weeks preceding study entry. Authors' analysis steps: Counts of nucleated cells, estimated from reference gene primer amplification, were obtained. Libraries were prepared by immunoSEQ multiplex PCR; TCRdb keeps only in-frame clonotypes and omits some of them. V and J calls and clone size come straight from that table; D and trimming were deduced from the DNA. The top ten clones hold just over 6.5% of a sample with 230,000 or so clones, 80% to 90% of them seen once. This CDR3 contains 17 residues. The V gene end was trimmed by 1 base and the J gene end by 4 bases; junction bases not matched to a gene: 7. Germline CDR1 reads LGHNA; CDR2 reads YNFKEQ.

Sequenced material: PBMCs or T cells enriched from blood (not recorded which). The clonotype was recovered from a woman in her fifties or sixties who had been exposed to COVID-19. This chain links TRBV4-2 with TRBJ2-2; 9 bases align to TRBD2. The CDR3 nucleotides read TGTGCCAGCAGCCAAGTGGCTCGCGGGGGGGCCACCGGGGAGCTGTTTTTT. Its protein product is CASSQVARGGATGELFF.